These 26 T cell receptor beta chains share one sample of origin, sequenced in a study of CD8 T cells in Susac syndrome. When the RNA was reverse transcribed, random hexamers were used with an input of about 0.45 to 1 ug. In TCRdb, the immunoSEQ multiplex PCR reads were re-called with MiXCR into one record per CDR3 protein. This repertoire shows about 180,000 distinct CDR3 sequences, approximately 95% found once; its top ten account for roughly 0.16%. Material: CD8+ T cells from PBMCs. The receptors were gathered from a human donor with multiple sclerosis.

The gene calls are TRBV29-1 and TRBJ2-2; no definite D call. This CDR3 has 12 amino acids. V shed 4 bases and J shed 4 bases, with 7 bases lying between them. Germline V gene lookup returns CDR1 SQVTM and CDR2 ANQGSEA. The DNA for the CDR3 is TGCAGCGTTGTCCCGGGCACCGGGGAGCTGTTTTTT. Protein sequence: CSVVPGTGELFF.

CDR3 region: CASSPRGDRSNQPQHF. As DNA, the CDR3 is TGTGCCAGCAGCCCCAGGGGGGACAGAAGCAATCAGCCCCAGCATTTT. The chain employs TRBV7-6 and TRBJ1-5; 7 bases map to TRBD1. There are 16 residues in the CDR3. The trim removed 5 bases at V and 1 base at J, leaving 8 bases unmatched. The germline gives CDR1 SGHVS, CDR2 FNYEAQ. The full variable domain, in which reference TRBV7-6 and TRBJ1-5 provide the parts outside the CDR3, is GAGVSQSPRYKVTKRGQDVALRCDPISGHVSLYWYRQALGQGPEFLTYFNYEAQQDKSGLPNDRFSAERPEGSISTLTIQRTEQRDSAMYRCASSPRGDRSNQPQHFGDGTRLSIL.

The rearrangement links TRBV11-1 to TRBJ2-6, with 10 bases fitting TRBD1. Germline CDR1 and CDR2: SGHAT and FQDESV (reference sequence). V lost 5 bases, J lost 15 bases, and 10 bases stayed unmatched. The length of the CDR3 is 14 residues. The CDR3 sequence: CASSLGTGALNLTF. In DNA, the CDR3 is TGTGCCAGCAGCCTAGGGACAGGGGCTTTGAACCTGACTTTC.

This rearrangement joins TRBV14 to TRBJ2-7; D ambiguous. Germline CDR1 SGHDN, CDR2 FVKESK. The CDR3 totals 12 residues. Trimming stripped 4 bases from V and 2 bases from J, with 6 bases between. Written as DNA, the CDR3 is TGTGCCAGCAGCCGCTCCCCCTACGAGCAGTACTTC. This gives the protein CASSRSPYEQYF.

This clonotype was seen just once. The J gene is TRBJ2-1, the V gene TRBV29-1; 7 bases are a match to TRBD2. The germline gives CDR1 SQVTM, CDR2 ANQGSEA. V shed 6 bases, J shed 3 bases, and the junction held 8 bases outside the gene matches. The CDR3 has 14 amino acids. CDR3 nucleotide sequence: TGCAGCGTCCTCCTAGCGGACCTCTACAATGAGCAGTTCTTC. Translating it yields CSVLLADLYNEQFF.

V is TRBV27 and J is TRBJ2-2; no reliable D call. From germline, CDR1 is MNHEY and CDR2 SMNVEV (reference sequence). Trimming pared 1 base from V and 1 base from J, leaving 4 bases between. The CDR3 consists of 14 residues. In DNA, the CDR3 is TGTGCCAGCAGTTTATGGGGGAACACCGGGGAGCTGTTTTTT. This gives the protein CASSLWGNTGELFF.

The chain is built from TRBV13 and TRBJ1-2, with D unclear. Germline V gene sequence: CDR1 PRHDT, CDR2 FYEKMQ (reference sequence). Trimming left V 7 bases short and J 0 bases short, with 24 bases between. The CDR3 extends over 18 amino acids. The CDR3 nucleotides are TGTGCCAGCATCCCCCCTCGACCTTTCCTCACGCCTAACTATGGCTACACCTTC. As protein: CASIPPRPFLTPNYGYTF.

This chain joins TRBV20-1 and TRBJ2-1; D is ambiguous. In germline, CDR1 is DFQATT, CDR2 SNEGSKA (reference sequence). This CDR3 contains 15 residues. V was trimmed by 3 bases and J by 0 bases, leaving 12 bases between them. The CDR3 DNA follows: TGCAGTGCTAGGGGGTTGGCGGACTCCTACAATGAGCAGTTCTTC. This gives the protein CSARGLADSYNEQFF.

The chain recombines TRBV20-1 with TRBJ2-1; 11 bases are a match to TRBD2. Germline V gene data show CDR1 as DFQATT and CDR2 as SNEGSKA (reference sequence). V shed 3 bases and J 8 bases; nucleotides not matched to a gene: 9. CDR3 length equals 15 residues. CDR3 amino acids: CSARKELAGAHEQFF. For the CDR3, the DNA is TGCAGTGCTAGGAAAGAACTAGCGGGAGCACATGAGCAGTTCTTC.

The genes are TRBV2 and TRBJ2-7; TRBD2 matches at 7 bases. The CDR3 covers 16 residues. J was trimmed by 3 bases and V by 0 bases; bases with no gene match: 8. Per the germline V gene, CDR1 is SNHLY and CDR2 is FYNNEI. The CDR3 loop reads CASSEAQLAGRYEQYF. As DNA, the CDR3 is TGTGCCAGCAGTGAAGCGCAGTTAGCGGGCCGCTACGAGCAGTACTTC.

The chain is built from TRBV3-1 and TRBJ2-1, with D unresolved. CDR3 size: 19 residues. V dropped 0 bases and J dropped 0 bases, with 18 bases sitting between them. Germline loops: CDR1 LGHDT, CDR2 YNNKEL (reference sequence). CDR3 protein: CASSQDHPRRHPSYNEQFF. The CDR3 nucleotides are TGTGCCAGCAGCCAAGATCACCCCCGGCGGCATCCCTCCTACAATGAGCAGTTCTTC.

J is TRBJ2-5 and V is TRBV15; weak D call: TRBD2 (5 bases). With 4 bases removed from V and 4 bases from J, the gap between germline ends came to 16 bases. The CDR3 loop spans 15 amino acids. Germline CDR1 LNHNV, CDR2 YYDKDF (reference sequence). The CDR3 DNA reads TGTGCCACCAGCATACGGACTGGTGGAGGAGAGACCCAGTACTTC. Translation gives CATSIRTGGGETQYF.

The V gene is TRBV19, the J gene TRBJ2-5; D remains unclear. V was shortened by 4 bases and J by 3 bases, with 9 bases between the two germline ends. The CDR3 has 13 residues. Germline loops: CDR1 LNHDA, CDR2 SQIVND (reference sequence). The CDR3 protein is CASSTDAEETQYF. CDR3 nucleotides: TGTGCCAGTAGTACGGACGCCGAAGAGACCCAGTACTTC.

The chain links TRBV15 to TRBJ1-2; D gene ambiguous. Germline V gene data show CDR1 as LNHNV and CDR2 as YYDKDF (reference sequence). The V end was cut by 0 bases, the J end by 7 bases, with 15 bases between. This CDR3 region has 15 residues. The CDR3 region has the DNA TGTGCCACCAGCAGAGAAGTTGAGGGTAGAGGTGGCTACACCTTC. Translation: CATSREVEGRGGYTF.

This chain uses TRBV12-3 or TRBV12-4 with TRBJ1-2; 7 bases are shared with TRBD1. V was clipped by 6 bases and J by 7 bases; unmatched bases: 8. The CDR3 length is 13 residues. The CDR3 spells CASRPGQPFGYTF. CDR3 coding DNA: TGTGCCAGCAGACCGGGACAGCCTTTTGGCTACACCTTC.

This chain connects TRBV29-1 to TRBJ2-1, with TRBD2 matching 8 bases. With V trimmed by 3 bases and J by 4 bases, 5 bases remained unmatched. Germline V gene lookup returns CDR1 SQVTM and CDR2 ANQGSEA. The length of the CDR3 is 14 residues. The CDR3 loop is CSVEGSGGYNEQFF. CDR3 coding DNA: TGCAGCGTTGAGGGCTCGGGAGGGTACAATGAGCAGTTCTTC.

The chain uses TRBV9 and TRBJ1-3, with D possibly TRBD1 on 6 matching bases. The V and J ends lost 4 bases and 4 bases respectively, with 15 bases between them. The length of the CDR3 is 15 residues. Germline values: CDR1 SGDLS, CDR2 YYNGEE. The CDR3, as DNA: TGTGCCAGCAGCCCCCAGGGGCTGTCGGGAAACACCATATATTTT. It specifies CASSPQGLSGNTIYF.

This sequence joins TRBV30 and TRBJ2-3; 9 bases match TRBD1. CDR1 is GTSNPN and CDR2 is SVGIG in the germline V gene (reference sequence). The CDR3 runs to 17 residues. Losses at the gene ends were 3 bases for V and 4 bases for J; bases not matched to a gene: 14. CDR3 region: CAWRKTPGTGRADTQYF. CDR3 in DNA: TGTGCCTGGAGAAAAACTCCCGGGACAGGGCGCGCAGATACGCAGTATTTT.

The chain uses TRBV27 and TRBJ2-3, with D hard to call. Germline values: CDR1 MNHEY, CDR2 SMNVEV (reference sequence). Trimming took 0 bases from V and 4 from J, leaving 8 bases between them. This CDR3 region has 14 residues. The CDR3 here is CASSLSPFADTQYF. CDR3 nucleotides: TGTGCCAGCAGTTTATCCCCATTCGCAGATACGCAGTATTTT.

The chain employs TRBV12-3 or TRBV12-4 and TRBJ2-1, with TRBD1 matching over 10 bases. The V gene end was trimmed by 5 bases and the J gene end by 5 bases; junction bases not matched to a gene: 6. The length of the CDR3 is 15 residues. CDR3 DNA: TGTGCCAGCAGTAAGACAGGGGGCATCCACAATGAGCAGTTCTTC. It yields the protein CASSKTGGIHNEQFF.

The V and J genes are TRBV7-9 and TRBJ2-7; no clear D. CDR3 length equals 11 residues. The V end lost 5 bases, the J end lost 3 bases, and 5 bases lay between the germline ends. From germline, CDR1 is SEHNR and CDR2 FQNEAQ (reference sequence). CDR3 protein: CASSGFYEQYF. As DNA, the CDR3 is TGTGCCAGCAGCGGGTTCTACGAGCAGTACTTC.

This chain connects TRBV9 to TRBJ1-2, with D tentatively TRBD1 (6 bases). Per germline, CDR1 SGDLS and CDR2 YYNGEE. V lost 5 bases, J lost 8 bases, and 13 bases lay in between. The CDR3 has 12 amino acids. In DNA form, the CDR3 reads TGTGCCAGCAGGGATTACAGGGACGGCTACACCTTC. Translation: CASRDYRDGYTF.

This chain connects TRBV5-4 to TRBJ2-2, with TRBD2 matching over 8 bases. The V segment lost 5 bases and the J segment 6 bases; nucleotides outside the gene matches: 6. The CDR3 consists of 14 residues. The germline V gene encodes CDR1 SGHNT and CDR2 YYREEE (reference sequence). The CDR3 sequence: CASSYSGAPGELFF. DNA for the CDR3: TGTGCCAGCAGTTATAGCGGGGCGCCCGGGGAGCTGTTTTTT.

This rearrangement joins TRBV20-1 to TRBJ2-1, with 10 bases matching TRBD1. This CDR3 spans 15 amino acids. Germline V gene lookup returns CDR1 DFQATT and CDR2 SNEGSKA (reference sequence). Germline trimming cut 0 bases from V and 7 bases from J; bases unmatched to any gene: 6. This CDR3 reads CSARETGGAYNEQFF. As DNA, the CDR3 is TGCAGTGCTAGAGAGACAGGGGGCGCTTATAATGAGCAGTTCTTC.

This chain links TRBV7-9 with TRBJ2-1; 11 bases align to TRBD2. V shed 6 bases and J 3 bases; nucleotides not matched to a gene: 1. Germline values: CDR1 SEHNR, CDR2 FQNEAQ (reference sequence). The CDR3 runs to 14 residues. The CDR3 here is CASSTSGSYNEQFF. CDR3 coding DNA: TGTGCCAGCAGTACTAGCGGGAGCTACAATGAGCAGTTCTTC.

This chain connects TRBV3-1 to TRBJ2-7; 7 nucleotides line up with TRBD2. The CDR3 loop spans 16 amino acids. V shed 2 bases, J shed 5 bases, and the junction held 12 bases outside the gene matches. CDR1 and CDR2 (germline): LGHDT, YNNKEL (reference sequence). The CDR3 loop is CASSQYRRAGIHEQYF. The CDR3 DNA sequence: TGTGCCAGCAGCCAATATCGCCGAGCGGGAATCCACGAGCAGTACTTC.